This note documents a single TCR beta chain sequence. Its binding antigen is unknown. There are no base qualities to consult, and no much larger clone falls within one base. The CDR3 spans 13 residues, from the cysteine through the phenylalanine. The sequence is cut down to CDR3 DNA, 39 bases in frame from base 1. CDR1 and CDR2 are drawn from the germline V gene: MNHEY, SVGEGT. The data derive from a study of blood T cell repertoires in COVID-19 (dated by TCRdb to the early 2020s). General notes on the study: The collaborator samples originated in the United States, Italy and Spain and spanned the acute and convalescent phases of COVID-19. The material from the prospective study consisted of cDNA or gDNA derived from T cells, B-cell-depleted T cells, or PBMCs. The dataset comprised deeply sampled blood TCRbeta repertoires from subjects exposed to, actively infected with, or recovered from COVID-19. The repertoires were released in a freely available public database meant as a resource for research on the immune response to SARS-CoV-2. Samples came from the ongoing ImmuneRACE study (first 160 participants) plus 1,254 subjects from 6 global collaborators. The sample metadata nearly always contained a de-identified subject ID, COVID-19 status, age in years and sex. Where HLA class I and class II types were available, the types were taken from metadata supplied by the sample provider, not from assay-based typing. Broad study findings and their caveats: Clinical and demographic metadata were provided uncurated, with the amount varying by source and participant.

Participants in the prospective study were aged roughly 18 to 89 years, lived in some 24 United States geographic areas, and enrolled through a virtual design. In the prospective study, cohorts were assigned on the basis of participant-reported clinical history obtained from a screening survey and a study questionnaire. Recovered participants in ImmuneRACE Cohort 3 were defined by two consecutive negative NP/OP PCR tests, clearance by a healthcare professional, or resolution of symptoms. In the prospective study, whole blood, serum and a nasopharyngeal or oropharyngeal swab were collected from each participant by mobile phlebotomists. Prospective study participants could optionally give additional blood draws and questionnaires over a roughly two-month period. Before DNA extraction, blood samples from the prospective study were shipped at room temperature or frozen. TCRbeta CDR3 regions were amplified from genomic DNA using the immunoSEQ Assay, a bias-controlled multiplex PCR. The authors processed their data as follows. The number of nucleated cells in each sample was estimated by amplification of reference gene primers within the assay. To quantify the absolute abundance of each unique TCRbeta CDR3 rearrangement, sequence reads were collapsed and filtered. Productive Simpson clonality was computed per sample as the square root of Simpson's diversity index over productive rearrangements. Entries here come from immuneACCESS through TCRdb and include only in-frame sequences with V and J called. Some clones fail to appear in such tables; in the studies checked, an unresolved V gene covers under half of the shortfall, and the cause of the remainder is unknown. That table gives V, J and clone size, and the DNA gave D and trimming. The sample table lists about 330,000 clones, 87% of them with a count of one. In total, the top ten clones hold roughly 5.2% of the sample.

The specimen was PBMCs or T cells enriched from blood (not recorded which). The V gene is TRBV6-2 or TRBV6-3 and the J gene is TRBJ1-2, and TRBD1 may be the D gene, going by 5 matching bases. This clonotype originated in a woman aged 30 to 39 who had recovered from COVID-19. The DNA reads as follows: TGTGCGACCAGTCACGGGGGAAGATCCGGCTACACCTTC. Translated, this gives CATSHGGRSGYTF.